What follows are 17 T cell receptor beta chains derived from one specimen sequenced in a study of neurological immune-mediated disorders (dated by TCRdb to 2018 to 2020). Libraries were constructed by 5' RACE. Instrument on record: Illumina HiSeq 2500. TCRdb cleaned the public reads at Q25 with fastp, built clones with MiXCR and kept in-frame beta chains. Each CDR3 protein gets just one entry, which takes the most common genes and DNA from the rows behind it. The sample table holds 50,000 or so distinct CDR3 sequences, of which 3% to 4% were seen once. Together, the top ten hold over 5% of the sample. Sequencing input: PBMCs. The receptors derive from a middle-aged man with multiple sclerosis.

This clonotype was detected ten times or more. The junction does not match germline at one end; this may be a read error. V and J are TRBV28 and TRBJ2-7; D is perhaps TRBD1 (8 bases). The length of the CDR3 is 12 residues. The germline V gene encodes CDR1 MDHEN and CDR2 SYDVKM. The CDR3 nucleotides are TGTGCCAGCAGCCCCCCGGACAGGGAGGGCCACTTC. Its protein product is CASSPPDREGHF.

This clonotype was counted ten times or more. This chain joins TRBV6-1 and TRBJ2-7; 7 positions match TRBD1. The CDR3 is 12 amino acids. The V segment lost 4 bases and the J segment 6 bases; nucleotides outside the gene matches: 3. Per germline, CDR1 MNHNS and CDR2 SASEGT. The CDR3: CASSVKGAEQYF. DNA of the CDR3: TGTGCCAGCAGTGTCAAGGGGGCCGAGCAGTACTTC.

The sample holds a few counts of this clonotype. This may be a read error, as it is one base from a much larger clone. The J gene is TRBJ2-1, the V gene TRBV5-1; D may be TRBD2 (5 bases). Trimming took off 0 bases at V and 5 bases at J, with 9 bases between the two ends. The CDR3 spans 14 residues. Germline V CDR1 and CDR2: SGHRS, YFSETQ. The CDR3 region is CASSLVIANNEQFF. The DNA of the CDR3 is TGCGCCAGCAGCTTGGTCATAGCGAACAATGAGCAGTTCTTC.

This clonotype was seen ten or more times. The V and J genes are TRBV20-1 and TRBJ1-2; the D is unclear. The V end lost 3 bases, the J end lost 2 bases, and 10 bases lay between the germline ends. The germline V gene has CDR1 DFQATT and CDR2 SNEGSKA (reference sequence). This CDR3 comprises 13 residues. The CDR3 loop is CSARDPLNYGYTF. The DNA of the CDR3 is TGCAGTGCTAGGGATCCGCTGAACTATGGCTACACCTTC.

The table lists this clonotype with many counts. The gene calls are TRBV24-1 and TRBJ2-5, with 12 positions matching TRBD1. With V trimmed by 4 bases and J by 5 bases, 7 bases remained unmatched. The CDR3 runs 16 residues. Germline lookup yields CDR1 KGHDR and CDR2 SFDVKD. CDR3 region: CATSDTGTGGAETQYF. The CDR3 bases are TGTGCCACCAGTGACACCGGGACAGGGGGCGCGGAGACCCAGTACTTC.

The V and J genes are TRBV5-1 and TRBJ2-1; a weak D match, TRBD2 (6 bases). The CDR3 has 14 amino acids. Trimming pared 2 bases from V and 1 base from J, leaving 7 bases between. Germline loops: CDR1 SGHRS, CDR2 YFSETQ. The CDR3 nucleotides are TGCGCCAGCAGCTTTGCGGGGTCCTACAATGAGCAGTTCTTC. It specifies CASSFAGSYNEQFF.

The sample holds many counts of this clonotype. It is likely a read error, because the conserved phenylalanine at the end of the CDR3 is missing. The DNA is left out, because the CDR3 cannot be placed on it with certainty; the CDR3 is given as TCRdb lists it. This chain uses TRBV7-9 with TRBJ1-2. CDR1 and CDR2 (germline): SEHNR, FQNEAQ (reference sequence). The CDR3 sequence runs 9 residues, both termini included. CDR3: CASSLESLD.

This clonotype appeared many times. The chain recombines TRBV10-3 with TRBJ2-3; D not resolved. The CDR3 covers 13 residues. Germline assignment: CDR1 ENHRY and CDR2 SYGVKD. With 10 bases removed from V and 0 bases from J, the gap between germline ends came to 11 bases. The CDR3 protein is CASRVPSTDTQYF. The CDR3 DNA is TGTGCCAGCCGGGTGCCTAGCACAGATACGCAGTATTTT.

This clonotype was picked up many times. The CDR3 sequence: CSVTKDEQYF. The CDR3 nucleotides read TGCAGCGTTACAAAAGACGAGCAGTACTTC. The chain links TRBV29-1 to TRBJ2-7; no reliable D call. Trimming left V 5 bases short and J 5 bases short, with 7 bases between. The CDR3 runs 10 residues. Germline V gene lookup returns CDR1 SQVTM and CDR2 ANQGSEA.

This clonotype was seen at least ten times. The chain recombines TRBV12-5 with TRBJ1-3; tentatively, D is TRBD1 (6 bases). Between the trimmed V and J ends, which lost 6 bases and 2 bases, there was a span of 8 bases. The germline gives CDR1 LGHNT, CDR2 FRNRAP. CDR3 length equals 13 residues. The DNA of the CDR3 is TGTGCTAGTGGCGAGGGGGCTGGAAACACCATATATTTT. This gives the protein CASGEGAGNTIYF. Supplemented by reference TRBV12-5 and TRBJ1-3, the full variable domain reads DARVTQTPRHKVTEMGQEVTMRCQPILGHNTVFWYRQTMMQGLELLAYFRNRAPLDDSGMPKDRFSAEMPDATLATLKIQPSEPRDSAVYFCASGEGAGNTIYFGEGSWLTVV.

Points on this clonotype: One junction end does not reproduce the germline sequence, and a read error may be involved. V and J are TRBV29-1 and TRBJ1-1; weak D call: TRBD1 (6 bases). The CDR3 totals 14 residues. In germline, CDR1 is SQVTM, CDR2 ANQGSEA. Written as DNA, the CDR3 is TGCAGCGTTGGGGGGCAGACCCTGAACACTGAAGCTGTCTTT. Residues: CSVGGQTLNTEAVF.

This clonotype has at least ten counts. V is TRBV25-1 and J is TRBJ2-6; tentatively, D is TRBD1 (5 bases). This CDR3 contains 13 residues. Looked up from germline, CDR1 is MGHDK and CDR2 is SYGVNS. Trimming took 5 bases from V and 3 from J, leaving 5 bases between them. The CDR3: CASSTGGANVLTF. The CDR3 bases are TGTGCCAGCAGTACAGGTGGGGCCAACGTCCTGACTTTC.

This clonotype showed up many times. This sequence joins TRBV10-3 and TRBJ1-4, with D perhaps TRBD1 (5 bases). Trimming removed 6 bases from V and 2 bases from J, with 13 bases in between. The CDR3 extends over 15 amino acids. Germline loops: CDR1 ENHRY, CDR2 SYGVKD. The CDR3 DNA reads as TGTGCCATCAGCCAAGATCAGGGTACTAATGAAAAACTGTTTTTT. This sequence encodes CAISQDQGTNEKLFF.

This clonotype was recorded many times. This rearrangement joins TRBV12-3 or TRBV12-4 to TRBJ1-1; TRBD1 is a possible D gene (5 bases). V was shortened by 5 bases and J by 1 base, with 14 bases between the two germline ends. The CDR3 is made up of 15 amino acids. CDR3 in amino acids: CASSRAGTKNTEAFF. The CDR3 nucleotides are TGTGCCAGCAGTCGGGCCGGGACTAAGAACACTGAAGCTTTCTTT.

This clonotype was seen ten or more times. This chain connects TRBV12-3 or TRBV12-4 to TRBJ2-5; D possibly matches TRBD1 or TRBD2 (5 bases each). The V and J ends lost 3 bases and 1 base respectively, with 12 bases between them. This CDR3 contains 15 residues. CDR3: CASSLRDGLQETQYF. The CDR3 DNA reads as TGTGCCAGCAGTTTGAGGGACGGACTCCAAGAGACCCAGTACTTC.

This clonotype is termed medium-sized. The gene calls are TRBV7-9 and TRBJ2-1; 10 bases are shared with TRBD2. The CDR3 is made up of 15 amino acids. Germline V gene lookup returns CDR1 SEHNR and CDR2 FQNEAQ (reference sequence). V lost 5 bases to trimming and J lost 4 bases; unmatched junction nucleotides: 5. CDR3 sequence reads: CASSPGLAEYNEQFF. DNA of the CDR3: TGTGCCAGCAGCCCCGGACTAGCGGAGTACAATGAGCAGTTCTTC.

This clonotype was seen at least ten times. The chain uses TRBV9 and TRBJ2-1; TRBD2 agrees at 10 bases. CDR3 length equals 15 residues. V lost 6 bases to trimming and J lost 10 bases; unmatched junction nucleotides: 13. CDR1 SGDLS and CDR2 YYNGEE come from the germline V gene. CDR3 coding DNA: TGTGCCAGCACCCCTCTAAGCGGGGGGGCGTTAGAGCAGTTCTTC. Protein product: CASTPLSGGALEQFF. The complete variable domain, with remaining parts taken from reference TRBV9 and TRBJ2-1, reads DSGVTQTPKHLITATGQRVTLRCSPRSGDLSVYWYQQSLDQGLQFLIQYYNGEERAKGNILERFSAQQFPDLHSELNLSSLELGDSALYFCASTPLSGGALEQFFGPGTRLTVL.